This entry describes one T cell receptor beta chain. The antigen it binds to is not known. There are no base qualities to consult, and no much larger clone falls within one base. Donors were healthy HIV-negative adults with no recently reported acute infections or vaccinations. Every donor was a Caucasian adult living in Nashville, Tennessee, USA. CD4+ T cells were enriched by magnetic negative selection, after which naive cells were positively selected on CD45RA and the negative fraction was taken as the memory subset. Blood was obtained by leukapheresis, after which PBMCs were separated by Ficoll-Histopaque density gradient centrifugation and cryopreserved in liquid nitrogen vapor phase. Analytical flow cytometry was used to check the purity and quantity of each magnetically sorted T cell population. From each sorted fraction, genomic DNA was isolated and quantified by UV absorbance on a Nanodrop 2000c.

This sample is part of a study of shared clonotypes between healthy human individuals (TCRdb year 2020). Background on the whole study: A couple of women and a few men aged 18 to 49 years were included in the cohort. Per donor, three plates each were used for CD4 naive and CD4 memory, two for CD8 naive, and one for CD8 memory. The study deeply sequenced blood TCR repertoires of five healthy adults to estimate repertoire size and the extent of clonotype sharing between individuals. To increase sequencing depth and limit assay-specific biases, different laboratories used diverse techniques to prepare libraries and sequence TCR repertoires. Per donor, leukapheresis produced somewhere between about 0.94 and 9 billion PBMCs.

What the research found in general, with its limitations: Incomplete sequencing was indicated by rarefaction of sorted-subset datasets, despite the large sequencing depth. Larger estimated clonotype richness was generally found for naive subsets than for memory subsets. When a handful of donors were compared, the shared fraction of clonotypes was about 5% for naive CD4, less than 4% for naive CD8, roughly 2.5% for memory CD4, and around 0.37% for memory CD8. Higher generation probabilities were observed for clonotypes shared by all four sorted-subset donors than for non-shared clonotypes. Pairwise subsampling indicated that sequencing depth was expected to affect the degree of clonotype sharing among donors. The small number of donors limited the genetic and exposure-history diversity represented. Sampling was restricted to blood, and TCR repertoires in tissue are likely to differ from TCR repertoires in blood.

Using the deep immunoSEQ assay, multiplex PCR amplified TCR CDR3 regions from genomic DNA. Extracted genomic DNA from each cell subset was spread evenly across all wells of several immunoSEQ 96-well plates, with each plate serving as a replicate. For sorted subsets, each replicate PCR was loaded with about 0.2 ug genomic DNA, equivalent to 32,000 or so T cell genomes. Purified libraries were measured with a Qubit 3.0 fluorometer, size-checked on a Bioanalyzer 2100, and measured again with the KAPA Library Quantification kit. Every immunoSEQ 96-well plate was sequenced on a separate single-read 150-cycle Illumina NextSeq 550 flow cell. The paper's data handling went like this. Because the immunoSEQ output included only junctional sequences and no quality scores, the filtering could not be the same as the filtering used for full-length reads. To assign V/J genes and CDR3, sequences were annotated against IMGT germline references using PyIR, a Python wrapper for IgBLAST v1.9. Reads were removed for weak V/J assignments (E-value above 1e-6), missing CDR3, stop codons, out-of-frame junctions, or ambiguous translated residues. A V3J clonotype was defined by an identical inferred V gene, J gene, and CDR3 amino acid sequence. The percentage overlap between two repertoires was calculated by dividing the number of shared unique clonotypes by the size of the smaller repertoire. Three approaches were used to assess repertoire richness: RTK rarefaction, the Chao1 estimator, and Recon v2.1 estimates of unobserved clonotypes. OLGA was used to compute generation probabilities for all TCRbeta clonotypes that the gDNA method yielded from a handful of donors. TCRdb limited this immuneACCESS table to in-frame rearrangements with V and J called. A share of clones is missing; checked studies link under half to unresolved V genes, and the rest is unexplained. V and J calls and clone size are those listed in that table; D and trimming were worked out from the DNA. This sample has about 1 million clones in its table, and approximately 70% of those were observed once. Clones ranked in the top ten supply about 1.5% of the sample.

The germline V gene provides CDR1 SGHVS and CDR2 FQNEAQ. V and J lose 2 bases and 3 bases, and a span of 11 bases separates them. The CDR3 holds 15 amino acids from the cysteine to the phenylalanine. The retained sequence is limited to the CDR3, 45 bases, with the frame set at the first base. The source of this sequence is a man between 18 and 35 years old in good health. The chain uses TRBV7-8 and TRBJ1-5, with an unclear D gene assignment. The source material was memory CD4+ T cells sorted from blood. The cell subset or site tag for this specimen amounts to: CD45RA-negative fraction. CDR3 reads: CASSLWPGLNQPQHF. The DNA sequence is as follows: TGTGCCAGCAGCTTATGGCCCGGGCTCAATCAGCCCCAGCATTTT.